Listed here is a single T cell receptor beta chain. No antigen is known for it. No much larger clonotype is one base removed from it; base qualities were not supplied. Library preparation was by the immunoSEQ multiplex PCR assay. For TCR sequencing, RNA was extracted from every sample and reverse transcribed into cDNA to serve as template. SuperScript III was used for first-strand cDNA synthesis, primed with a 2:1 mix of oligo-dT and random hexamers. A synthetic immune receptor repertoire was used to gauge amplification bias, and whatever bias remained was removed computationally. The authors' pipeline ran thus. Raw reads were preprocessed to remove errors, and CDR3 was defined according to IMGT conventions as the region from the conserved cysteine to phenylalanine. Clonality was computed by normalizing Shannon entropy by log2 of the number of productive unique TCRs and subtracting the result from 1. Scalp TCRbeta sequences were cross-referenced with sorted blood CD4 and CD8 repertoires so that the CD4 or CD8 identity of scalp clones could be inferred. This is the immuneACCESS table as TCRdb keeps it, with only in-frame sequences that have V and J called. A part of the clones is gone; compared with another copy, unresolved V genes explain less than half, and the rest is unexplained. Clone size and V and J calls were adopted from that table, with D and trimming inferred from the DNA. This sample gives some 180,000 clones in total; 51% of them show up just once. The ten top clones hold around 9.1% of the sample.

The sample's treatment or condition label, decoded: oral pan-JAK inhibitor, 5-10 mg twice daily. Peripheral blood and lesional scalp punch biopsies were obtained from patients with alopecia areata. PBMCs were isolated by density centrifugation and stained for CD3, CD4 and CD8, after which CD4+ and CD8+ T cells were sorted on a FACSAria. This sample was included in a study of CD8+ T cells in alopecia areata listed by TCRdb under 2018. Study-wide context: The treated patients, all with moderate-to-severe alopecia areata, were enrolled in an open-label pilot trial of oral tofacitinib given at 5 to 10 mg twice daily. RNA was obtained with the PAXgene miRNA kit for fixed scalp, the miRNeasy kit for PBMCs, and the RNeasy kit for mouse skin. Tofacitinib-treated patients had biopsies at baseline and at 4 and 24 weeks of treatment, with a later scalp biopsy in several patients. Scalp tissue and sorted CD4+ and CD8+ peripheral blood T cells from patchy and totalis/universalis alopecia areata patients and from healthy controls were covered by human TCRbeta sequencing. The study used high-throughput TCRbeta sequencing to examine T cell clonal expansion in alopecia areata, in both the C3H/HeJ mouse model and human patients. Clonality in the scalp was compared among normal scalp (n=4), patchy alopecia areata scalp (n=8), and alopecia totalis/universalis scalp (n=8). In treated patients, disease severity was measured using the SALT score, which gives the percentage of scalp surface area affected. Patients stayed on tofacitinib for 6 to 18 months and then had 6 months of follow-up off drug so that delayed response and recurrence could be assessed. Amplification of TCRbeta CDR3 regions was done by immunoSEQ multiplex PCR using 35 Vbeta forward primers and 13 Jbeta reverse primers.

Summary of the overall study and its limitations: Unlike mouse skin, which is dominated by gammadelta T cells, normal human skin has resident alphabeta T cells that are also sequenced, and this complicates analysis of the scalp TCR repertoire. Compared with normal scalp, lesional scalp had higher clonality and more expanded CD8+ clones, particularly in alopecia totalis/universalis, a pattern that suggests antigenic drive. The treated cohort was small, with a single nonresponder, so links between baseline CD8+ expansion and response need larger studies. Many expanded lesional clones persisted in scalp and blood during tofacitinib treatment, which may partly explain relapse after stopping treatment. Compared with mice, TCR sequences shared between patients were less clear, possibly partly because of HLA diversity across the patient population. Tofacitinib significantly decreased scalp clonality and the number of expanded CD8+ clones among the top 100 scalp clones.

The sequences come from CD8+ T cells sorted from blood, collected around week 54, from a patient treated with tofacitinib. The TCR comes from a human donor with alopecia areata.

The CDR3 sequence is CASSPANGRNYEQYF. The DNA reads as follows: TGCGCCAGCAGCCCCGCTAACGGACGGAACTACGAGCAGTACTTC. Recombination linked TRBV5-1 to TRBJ2-7; no D gene is confidently identified. The germline V gene gives CDR1 as SGHRS and CDR2 as YFSETQ. Trimming removed 4 bases from V and 3 bases from J, leaving 17 bases between the germline ends. The cysteine opens and the phenylalanine closes a CDR3 of 15 amino acids. CDR3 DNA only is kept here, 45 bases in frame from base 1.